The sequence of this T cell receptor beta chain was determined in a study of CD8+ T cells in alopecia areata. Following RNA extraction, reverse transcription yielded cDNA that acted as the sequencing template. Sequencing used immunoSEQ multiplex PCR; TCRdb keeps in-frame clones, though not all of them. The sample lists 55,000 to 70,000 clones, roughly 44% occurring once. The sequencing here drew on CD8+ T cells sorted from blood, taken at week 0. The receptor was derived from a human donor with alopecia areata.

CDR3 region: CAWRPGLAGLETQYF. The CDR3, as DNA: TGTGCCTGGAGGCCGGGACTAGCGGGATTAGAGACCCAGTACTTC. V gene TRBV30 combines with J gene TRBJ2-5, with 13 bases fitting TRBD2. The CDR3 totals 15 residues. CDR1 GTSNPN and CDR2 SVGIG come from the germline V gene (reference sequence). V dropped 3 bases and J dropped 4; count of bases not matched to a gene: 5.